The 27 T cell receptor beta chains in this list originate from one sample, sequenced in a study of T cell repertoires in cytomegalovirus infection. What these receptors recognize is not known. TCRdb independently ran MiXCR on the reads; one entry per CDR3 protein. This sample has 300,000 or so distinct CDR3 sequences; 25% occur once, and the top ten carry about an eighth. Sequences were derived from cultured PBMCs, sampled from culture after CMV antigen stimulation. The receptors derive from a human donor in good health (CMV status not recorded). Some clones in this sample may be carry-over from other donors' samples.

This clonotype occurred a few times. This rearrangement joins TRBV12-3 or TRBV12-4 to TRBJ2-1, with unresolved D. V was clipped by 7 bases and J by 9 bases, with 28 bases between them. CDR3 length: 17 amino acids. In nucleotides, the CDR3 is TGTGCCAGCACGAAAAGCCTTTTGGTAGCCCCCGCGAGTGAGCAGTTCTTC. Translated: CASTKSLLVAPASEQFF.

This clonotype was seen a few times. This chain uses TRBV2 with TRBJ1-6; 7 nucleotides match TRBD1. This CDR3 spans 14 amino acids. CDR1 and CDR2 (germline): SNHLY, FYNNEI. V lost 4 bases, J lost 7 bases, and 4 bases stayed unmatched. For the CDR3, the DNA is TGTGCCAGCAGTGCTAACAGGGGAAATTCACCCCTCCACTTT. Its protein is CASSANRGNSPLHF.

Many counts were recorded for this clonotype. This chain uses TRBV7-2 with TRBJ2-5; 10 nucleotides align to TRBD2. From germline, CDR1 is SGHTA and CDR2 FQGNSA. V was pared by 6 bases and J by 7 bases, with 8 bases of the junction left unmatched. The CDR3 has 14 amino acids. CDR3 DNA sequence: TGTGCCAGCAGGCAAGCGGGAGGGCCTCTGACCCAGTACTTC. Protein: CASRQAGGPLTQYF.

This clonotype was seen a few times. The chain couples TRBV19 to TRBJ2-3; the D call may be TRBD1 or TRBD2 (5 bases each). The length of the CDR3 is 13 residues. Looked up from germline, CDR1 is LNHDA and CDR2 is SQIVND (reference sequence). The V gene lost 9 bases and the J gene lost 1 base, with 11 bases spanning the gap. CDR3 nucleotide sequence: TGTGCCAGCCGGGACGGTGGCACAGATACGCAGTATTTT. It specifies CASRDGGTDTQYF.

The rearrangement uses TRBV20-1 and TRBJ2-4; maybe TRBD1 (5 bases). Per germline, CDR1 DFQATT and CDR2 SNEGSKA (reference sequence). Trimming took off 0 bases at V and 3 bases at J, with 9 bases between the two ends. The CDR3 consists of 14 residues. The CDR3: CSARDGAVKNIQYF. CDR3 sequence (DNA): TGCAGTGCTAGAGATGGGGCGGTCAAAAACATTCAGTACTTC.

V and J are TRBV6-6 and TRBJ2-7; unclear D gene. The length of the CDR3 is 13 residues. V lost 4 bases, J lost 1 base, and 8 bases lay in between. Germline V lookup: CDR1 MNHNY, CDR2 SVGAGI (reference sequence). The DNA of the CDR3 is TGTGCCAGCAGTTGGGAAAGGTCCTACGAGCAGTACTTC. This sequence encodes CASSWERSYEQYF.

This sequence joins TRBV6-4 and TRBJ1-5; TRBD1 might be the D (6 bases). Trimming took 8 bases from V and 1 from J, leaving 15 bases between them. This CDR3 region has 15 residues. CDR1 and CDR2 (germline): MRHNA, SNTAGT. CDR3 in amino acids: CASDPLDSSNQPQHF. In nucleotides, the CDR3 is TGTGCCAGCGATCCTTTGGACAGCAGCAATCAGCCCCAGCATTTT.

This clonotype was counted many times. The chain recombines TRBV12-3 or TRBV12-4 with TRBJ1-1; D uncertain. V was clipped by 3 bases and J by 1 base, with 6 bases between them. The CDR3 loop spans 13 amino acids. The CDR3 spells CASSFMENTEAFF. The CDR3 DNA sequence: TGTGCCAGCAGTTTCATGGAGAACACTGAAGCTTTCTTT.

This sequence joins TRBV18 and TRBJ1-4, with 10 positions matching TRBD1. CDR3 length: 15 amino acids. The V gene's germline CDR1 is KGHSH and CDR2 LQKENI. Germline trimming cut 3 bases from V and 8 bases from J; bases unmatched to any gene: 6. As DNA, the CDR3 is TGTGCCAGCTCACCGGGACAGGGGAATGAGGAAAAACTGTTTTTT. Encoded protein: CASSPGQGNEEKLFF.

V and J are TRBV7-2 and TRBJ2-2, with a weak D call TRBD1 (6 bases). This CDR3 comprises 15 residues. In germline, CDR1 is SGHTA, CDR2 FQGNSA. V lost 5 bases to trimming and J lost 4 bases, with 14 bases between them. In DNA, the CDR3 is TGTGCCAGCAGCAGGACAGTACTATTCACCGGGGAGCTGTTTTTT. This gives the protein CASSRTVLFTGELFF.

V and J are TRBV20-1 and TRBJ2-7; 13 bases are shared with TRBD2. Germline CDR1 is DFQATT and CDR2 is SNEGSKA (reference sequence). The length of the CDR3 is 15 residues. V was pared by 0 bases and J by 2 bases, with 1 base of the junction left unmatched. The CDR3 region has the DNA TGCAGTGCTAGAGAAGGACTAGCGGGAGCCTACGAGCAGTACTTC. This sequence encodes CSAREGLAGAYEQYF.

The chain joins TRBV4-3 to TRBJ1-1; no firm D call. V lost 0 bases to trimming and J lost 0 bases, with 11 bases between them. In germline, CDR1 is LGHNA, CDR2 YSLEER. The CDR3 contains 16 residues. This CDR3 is CASSQDNGIMNTEAFF. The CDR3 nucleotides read TGCGCCAGCAGCCAAGACAATGGAATCATGAACACTGAAGCTTTCTTT.

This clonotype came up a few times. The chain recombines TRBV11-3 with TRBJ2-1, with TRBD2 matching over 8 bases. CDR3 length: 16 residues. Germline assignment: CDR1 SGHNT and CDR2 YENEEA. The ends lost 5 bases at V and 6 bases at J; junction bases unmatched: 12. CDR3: CASSPLSGNLPNEQFF. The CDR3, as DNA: TGTGCCAGCAGCCCCCTTAGCGGGAACCTACCCAATGAGCAGTTCTTC. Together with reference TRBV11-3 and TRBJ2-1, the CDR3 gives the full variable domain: EAGVVQSPRYKIIEKKQPVAFWCNPISGHNTLYWYLQNLGQGPELLIRYENEEAVDDSQLPKDRFSAERLKGVDSTLKIQPAELGDSAVYLCASSPLSGNLPNEQFFGPGTRLTVL.

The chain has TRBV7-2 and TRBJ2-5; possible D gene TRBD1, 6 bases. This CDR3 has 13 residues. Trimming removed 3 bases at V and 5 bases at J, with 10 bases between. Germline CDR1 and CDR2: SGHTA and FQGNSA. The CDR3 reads CASSLVQGETQYF. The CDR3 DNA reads TGTGCCAGCAGCTTGGTACAGGGCGAGACCCAGTACTTC.

The CDR3 reads CASSYSTQDRPLGNEQFF. CDR3 nucleotide sequence: TGTGCCAGCAGTTACTCGACGCAGGACAGGCCTTTGGGCAATGAGCAGTTCTTC. The J gene is TRBJ2-1, the V gene TRBV6-5, with 7 bases that match TRBD1. The CDR3 consists of 18 residues. Germline V lookup: CDR1 MNHEY, CDR2 SVGAGI. V shed 0 bases, J shed 6 bases, and the junction held 14 bases outside the gene matches.

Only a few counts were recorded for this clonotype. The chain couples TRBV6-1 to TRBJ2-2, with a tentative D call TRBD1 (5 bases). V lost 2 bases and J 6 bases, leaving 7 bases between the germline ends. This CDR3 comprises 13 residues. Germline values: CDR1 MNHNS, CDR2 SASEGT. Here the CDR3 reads CASSELGAGELFF. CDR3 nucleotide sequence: TGTGCCAGCAGTGAATTAGGGGCCGGGGAGCTGTTTTTT.

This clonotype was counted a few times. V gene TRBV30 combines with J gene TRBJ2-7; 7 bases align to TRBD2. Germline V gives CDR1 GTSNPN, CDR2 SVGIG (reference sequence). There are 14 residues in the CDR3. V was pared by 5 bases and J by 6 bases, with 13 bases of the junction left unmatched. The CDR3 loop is CAWGRGGERSEQYF. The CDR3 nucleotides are TGTGCCTGGGGGAGGGGAGGGGAGCGTTCCGAGCAGTACTTC.

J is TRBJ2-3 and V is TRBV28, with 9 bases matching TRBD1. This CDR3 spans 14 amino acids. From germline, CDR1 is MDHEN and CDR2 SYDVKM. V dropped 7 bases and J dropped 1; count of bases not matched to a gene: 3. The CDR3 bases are TGTGCCAGCAAGAGGACAGGGGGCACAGATACGCAGTATTTT. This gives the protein CASKRTGGTDTQYF.

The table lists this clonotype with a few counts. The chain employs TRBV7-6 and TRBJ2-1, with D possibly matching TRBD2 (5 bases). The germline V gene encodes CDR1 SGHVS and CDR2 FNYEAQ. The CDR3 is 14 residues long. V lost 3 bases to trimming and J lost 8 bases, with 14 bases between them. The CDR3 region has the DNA TGTGCCAGCAGCTTCGGAGGTGGGTTTGATGAGCAGTTCTTC. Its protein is CASSFGGGFDEQFF.

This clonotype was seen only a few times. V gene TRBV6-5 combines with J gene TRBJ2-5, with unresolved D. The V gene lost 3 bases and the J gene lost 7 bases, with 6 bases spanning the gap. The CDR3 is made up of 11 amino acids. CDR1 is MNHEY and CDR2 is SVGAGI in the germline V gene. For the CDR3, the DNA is TGTGCCAGCAGTTATACCGGGACCCAGTACTTC. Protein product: CASSYTGTQYF.

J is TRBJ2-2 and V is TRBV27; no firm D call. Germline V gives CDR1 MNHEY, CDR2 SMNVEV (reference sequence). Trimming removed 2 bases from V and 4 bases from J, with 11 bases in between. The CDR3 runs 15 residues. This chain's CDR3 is CASSLESTVTGELFF. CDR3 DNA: TGTGCCAGCAGTTTAGAGAGCACGGTCACCGGGGAGCTGTTTTTT.

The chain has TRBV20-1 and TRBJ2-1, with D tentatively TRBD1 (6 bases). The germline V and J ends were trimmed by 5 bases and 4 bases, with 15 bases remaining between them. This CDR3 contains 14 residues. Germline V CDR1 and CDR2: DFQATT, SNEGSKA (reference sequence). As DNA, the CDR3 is TGCAGTGCTCGACGATTACAGGGTTACAATGAGCAGTTCTTC. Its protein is CSARRLQGYNEQFF.

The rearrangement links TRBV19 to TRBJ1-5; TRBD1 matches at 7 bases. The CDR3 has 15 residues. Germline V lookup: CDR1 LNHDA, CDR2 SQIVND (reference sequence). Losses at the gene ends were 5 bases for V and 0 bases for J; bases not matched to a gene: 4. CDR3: CASSGTEYSNQPQHF. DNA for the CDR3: TGTGCCAGTAGTGGGACAGAATATAGCAATCAGCCCCAGCATTTT. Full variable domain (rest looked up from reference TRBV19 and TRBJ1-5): DGGITQSPKYLFRKEGQNVTLSCEQNLNHDAMYWYRQDPGQGLRLIYYSQIVNDFQKGDIAEGYSVSREKKESFPLTVTSAQKNPTAFYLCASSGTEYSNQPQHFGDGTRLSIL.

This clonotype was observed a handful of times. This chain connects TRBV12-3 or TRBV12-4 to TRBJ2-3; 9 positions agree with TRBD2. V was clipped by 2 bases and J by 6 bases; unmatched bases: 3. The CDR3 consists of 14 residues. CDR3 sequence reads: CASSLLGLADTQYF. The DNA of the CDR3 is TGTGCCAGCAGTTTACTGGGACTAGCTGATACGCAGTATTTT.

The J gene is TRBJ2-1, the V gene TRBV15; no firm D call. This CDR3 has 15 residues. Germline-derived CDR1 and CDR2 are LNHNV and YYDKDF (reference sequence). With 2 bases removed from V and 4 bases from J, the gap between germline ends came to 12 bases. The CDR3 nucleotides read TGTGCCACCAGCAGAAGGAGCTGGATATACAATGAGCAGTTCTTC. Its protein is CATSRRSWIYNEQFF.

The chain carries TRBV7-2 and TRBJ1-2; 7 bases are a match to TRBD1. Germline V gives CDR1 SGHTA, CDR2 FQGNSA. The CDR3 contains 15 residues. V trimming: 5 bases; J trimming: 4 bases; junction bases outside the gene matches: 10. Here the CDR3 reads CASSTTGTASYGYTF. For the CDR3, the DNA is TGTGCCAGCAGCACCACCGGGACAGCAAGCTATGGCTACACCTTC.

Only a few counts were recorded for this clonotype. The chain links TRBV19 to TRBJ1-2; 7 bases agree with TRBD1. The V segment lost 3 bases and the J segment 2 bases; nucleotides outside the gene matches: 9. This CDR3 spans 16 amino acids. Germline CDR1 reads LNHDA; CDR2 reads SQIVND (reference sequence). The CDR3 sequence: CASSIRQGPANYGYTF. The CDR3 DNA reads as TGTGCCAGTAGTATCCGACAGGGACCAGCAAACTATGGCTACACCTTC.